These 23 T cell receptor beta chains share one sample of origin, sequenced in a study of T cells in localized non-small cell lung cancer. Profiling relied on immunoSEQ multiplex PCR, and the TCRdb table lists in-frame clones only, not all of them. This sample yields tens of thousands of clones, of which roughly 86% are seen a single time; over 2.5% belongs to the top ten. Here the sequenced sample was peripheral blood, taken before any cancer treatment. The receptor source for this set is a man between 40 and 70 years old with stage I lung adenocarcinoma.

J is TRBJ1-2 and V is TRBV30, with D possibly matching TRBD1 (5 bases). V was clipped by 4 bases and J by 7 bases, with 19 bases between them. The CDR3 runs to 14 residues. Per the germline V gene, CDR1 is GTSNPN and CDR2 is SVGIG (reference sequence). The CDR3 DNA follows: TGTGCCTGGAATAGGCTCTCCGGGACCGGTGGCTACACCTTC. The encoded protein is CAWNRLSGTGGYTF.

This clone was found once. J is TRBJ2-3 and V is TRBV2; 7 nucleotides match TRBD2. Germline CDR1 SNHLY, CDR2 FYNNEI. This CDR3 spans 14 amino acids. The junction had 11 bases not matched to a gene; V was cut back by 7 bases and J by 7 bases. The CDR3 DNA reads TGTGCCAGCACTAGAGCTGCGGGAGTATATACGCAGTATTTT. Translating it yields CASTRAAGVYTQYF. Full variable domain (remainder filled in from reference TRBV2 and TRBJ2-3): EPEVTQTPSHQVTQMGQEVILRCVPISNHLYFYWYRQILGQKVEFLVSFYNNEISEKSEIFDDQFSVERPDGSNFTLKIRSTKLEDSAMYFCASTRAAGVYTQYFGPGTRLTVL.

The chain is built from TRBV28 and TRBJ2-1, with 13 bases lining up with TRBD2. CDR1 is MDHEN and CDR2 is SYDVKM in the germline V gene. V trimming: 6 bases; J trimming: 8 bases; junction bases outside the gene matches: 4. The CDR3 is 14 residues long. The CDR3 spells CASRGLAGADEQFF. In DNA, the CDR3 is TGTGCCAGCAGAGGACTAGCGGGAGCAGATGAGCAGTTCTTC.

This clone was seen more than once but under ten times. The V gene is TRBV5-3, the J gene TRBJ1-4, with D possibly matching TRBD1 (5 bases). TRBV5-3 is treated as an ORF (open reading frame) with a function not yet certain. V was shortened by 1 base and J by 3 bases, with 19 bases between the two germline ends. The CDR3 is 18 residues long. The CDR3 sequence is CARSLPGEERRANEKLFF. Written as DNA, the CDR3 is TGTGCCAGAAGCTTGCCGGGGGAGGAGCGAAGGGCTAATGAAAAACTGTTTTTT.

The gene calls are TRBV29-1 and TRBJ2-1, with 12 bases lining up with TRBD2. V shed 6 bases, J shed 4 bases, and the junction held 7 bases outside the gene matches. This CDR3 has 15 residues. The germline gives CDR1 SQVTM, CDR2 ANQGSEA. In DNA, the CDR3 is TGCAGCGTGCCACTAGCGGGGGGCCCTTACAATGAGCAGTTCTTC. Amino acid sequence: CSVPLAGGPYNEQFF.

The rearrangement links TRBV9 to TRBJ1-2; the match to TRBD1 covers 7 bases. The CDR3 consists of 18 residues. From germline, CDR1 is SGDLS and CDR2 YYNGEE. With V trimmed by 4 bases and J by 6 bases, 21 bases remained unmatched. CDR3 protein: CASSIRQGAFARVDGYTF. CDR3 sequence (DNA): TGTGCCAGCAGCATAAGACAGGGCGCCTTCGCCCGGGTGGATGGCTACACCTTC.

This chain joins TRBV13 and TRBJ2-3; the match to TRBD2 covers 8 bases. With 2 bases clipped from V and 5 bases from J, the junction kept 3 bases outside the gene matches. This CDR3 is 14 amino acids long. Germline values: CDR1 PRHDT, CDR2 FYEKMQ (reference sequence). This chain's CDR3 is CASSLRRGEDTQYF. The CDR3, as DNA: TGTGCCAGCAGCTTACGGCGGGGGGAAGATACGCAGTATTTT.

DNA of the CDR3: TGTGCCAGCAGCTCCCGACGACTAGCCGTAAATGAGCAGTTCTTC. Its protein is CASSSRRLAVNEQFF. The V and J genes are TRBV11-1 and TRBJ2-1; 7 nucleotides agree with TRBD2. Germline assignment: CDR1 SGHAT and CDR2 FQDESV (reference sequence). V was pared by 4 bases and J by 7 bases, with 10 bases of the junction left unmatched. The CDR3 runs to 15 residues.

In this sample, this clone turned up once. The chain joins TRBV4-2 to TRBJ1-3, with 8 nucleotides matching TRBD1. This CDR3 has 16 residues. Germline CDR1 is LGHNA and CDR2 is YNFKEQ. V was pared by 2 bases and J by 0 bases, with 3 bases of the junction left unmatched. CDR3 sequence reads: CASSQPQGGSGNTIYF. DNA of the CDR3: TGTGCCAGCAGCCAACCACAGGGGGGCTCTGGAAACACCATATATTTT.

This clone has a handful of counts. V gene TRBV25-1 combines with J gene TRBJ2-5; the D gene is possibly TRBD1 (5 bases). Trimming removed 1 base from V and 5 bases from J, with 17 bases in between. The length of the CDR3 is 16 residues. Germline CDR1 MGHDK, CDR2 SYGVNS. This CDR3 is CASSEFKGAGRETQYF. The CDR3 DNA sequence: TGTGCCAGCAGTGAATTTAAAGGGGCAGGGCGGGAGACCCAGTACTTC.

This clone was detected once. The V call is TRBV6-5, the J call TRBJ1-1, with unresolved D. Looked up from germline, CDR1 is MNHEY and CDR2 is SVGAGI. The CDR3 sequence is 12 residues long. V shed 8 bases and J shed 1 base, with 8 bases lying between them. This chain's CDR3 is CASGRQNTEAFF. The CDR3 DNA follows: TGTGCCAGCGGTCGGCAGAACACTGAAGCTTTCTTT.

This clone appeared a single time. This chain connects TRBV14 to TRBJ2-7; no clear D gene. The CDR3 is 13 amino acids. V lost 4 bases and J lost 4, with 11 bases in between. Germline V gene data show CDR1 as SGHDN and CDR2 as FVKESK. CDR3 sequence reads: CASSRPFEYEQYF. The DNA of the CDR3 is TGTGCCAGCAGCCGACCGTTCGAGTACGAGCAGTACTTC.

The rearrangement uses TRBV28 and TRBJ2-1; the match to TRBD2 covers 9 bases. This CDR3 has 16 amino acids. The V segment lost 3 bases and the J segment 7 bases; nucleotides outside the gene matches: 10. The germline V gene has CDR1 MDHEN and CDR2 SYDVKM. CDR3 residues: CASSFRIAGASNEQFF. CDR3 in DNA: TGTGCCAGCAGTTTCCGTATAGCGGGAGCATCTAATGAGCAGTTCTTC.

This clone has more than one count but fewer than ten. CDR3 sequence (DNA): TGTGCCAGCAGCCCCCAGGGGACAGGTTATAATTCACCCCTCCACTTT. Protein product: CASSPQGTGYNSPLHF. V usage is TRBV7-2 and J usage is TRBJ1-6; the match to TRBD1 covers 8 bases. The germline V gene has CDR1 SGHTA and CDR2 FQGNSA. CDR3 length: 16 amino acids. Unmatched junction bases numbered 7, after V lost 5 bases and J lost 4 bases.

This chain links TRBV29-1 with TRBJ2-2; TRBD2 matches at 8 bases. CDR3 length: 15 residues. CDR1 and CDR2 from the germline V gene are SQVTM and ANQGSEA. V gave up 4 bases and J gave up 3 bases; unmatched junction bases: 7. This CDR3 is CSVVPLAGDTGELFF. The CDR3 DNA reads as TGCAGCGTTGTTCCGCTAGCGGGCGACACCGGGGAGCTGTTTTTT.

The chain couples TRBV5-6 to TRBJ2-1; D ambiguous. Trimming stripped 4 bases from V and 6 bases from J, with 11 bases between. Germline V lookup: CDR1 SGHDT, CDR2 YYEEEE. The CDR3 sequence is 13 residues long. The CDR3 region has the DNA TGTGCCAGCAGCCCTTCAGTCTTCAATGAGCAGTTCTTC. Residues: CASSPSVFNEQFF.

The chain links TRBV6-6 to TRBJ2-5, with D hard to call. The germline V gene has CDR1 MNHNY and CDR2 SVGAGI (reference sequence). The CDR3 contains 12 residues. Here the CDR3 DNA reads TGTGCTAGTGGAGTGGGGTCGGAGACCCAGTACTTC. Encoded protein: CASGVGSETQYF.

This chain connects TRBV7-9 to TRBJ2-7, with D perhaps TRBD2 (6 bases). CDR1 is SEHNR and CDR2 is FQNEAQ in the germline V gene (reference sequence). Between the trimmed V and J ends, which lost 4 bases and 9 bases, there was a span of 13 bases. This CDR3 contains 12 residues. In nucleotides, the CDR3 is TGTGCCAGCAGCTCTCCCCCGGGGGTGCAGTACTTC. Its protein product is CASSSPPGVQYF.

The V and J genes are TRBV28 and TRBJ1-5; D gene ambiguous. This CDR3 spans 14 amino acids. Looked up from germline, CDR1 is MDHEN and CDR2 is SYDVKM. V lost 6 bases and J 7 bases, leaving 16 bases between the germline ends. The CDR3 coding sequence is TGTGCCAGCAGCGACCTCTTGGGAGGACAGCCCCAGCATTTT. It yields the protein CASSDLLGGQPQHF. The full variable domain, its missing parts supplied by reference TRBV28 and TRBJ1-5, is DVKVTQSSRYLVKRTGEKVFLECVQDMDHENMFWYRQDPGLGLRLIYFSYDVKMKEKGDIPEGYSVSREKKERFSLILESASTNQTSMYLCASSDLLGGQPQHFGDGTRLSIL.

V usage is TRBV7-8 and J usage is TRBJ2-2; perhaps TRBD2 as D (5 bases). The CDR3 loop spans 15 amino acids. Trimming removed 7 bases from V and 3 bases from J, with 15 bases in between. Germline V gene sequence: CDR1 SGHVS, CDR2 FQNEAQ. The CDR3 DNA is TGTGCCAGCACCTTGAGGGTTCTGGACACCGGGGAGCTGTTTTTT. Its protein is CASTLRVLDTGELFF. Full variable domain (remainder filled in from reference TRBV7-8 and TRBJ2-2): GAGVSQSPRYKVAKRGQDVALRCDPISGHVSLFWYQQALGQGPEFLTYFQNEAQLDKSGLPSDRFFAERPEGSVSTLKIQRTQQEDSAVYLCASTLRVLDTGELFFGEGSRLTVL.

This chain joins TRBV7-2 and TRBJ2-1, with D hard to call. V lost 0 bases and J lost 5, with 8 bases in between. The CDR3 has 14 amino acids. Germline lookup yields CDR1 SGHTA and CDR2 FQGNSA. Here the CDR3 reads CASSLANRNNEQFF. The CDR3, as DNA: TGTGCCAGCAGCTTAGCGAACAGAAACAATGAGCAGTTCTTC.

CDR3 in amino acids: CASSEAPTDTQYF. In DNA, the CDR3 is TGTGCCAGCAGTGAAGCACCCACAGATACGCAGTATTTT. The chain joins TRBV6-1 to TRBJ2-3; D gene uncertain. The CDR3 length is 13 residues. The germline V gene has CDR1 MNHNS and CDR2 SASEGT. V lost 0 bases to trimming and J lost 2 bases, with 3 bases between them.

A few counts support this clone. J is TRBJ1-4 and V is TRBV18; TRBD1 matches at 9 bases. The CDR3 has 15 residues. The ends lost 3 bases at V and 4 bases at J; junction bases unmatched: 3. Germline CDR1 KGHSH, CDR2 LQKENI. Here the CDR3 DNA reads TGTGCCAGCTCACCCCGGACAGGGGTTAATGAAAAACTGTTTTTT. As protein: CASSPRTGVNEKLFF.